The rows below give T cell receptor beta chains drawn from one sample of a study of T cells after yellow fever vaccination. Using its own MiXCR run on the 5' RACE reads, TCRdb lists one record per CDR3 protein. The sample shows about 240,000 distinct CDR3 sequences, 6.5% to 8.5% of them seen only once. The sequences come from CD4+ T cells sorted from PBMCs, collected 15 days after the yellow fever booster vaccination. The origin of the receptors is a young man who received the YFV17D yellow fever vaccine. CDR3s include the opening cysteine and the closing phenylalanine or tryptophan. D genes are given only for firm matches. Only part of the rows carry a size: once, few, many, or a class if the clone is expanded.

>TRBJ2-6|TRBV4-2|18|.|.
CASSQIKTGTSGANVLTF
TGTGCCAGCAGCCAAATCAAAACAGGGACCTCTGGGGCCAACGTCCTGACTTTC
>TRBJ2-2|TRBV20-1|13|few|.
CSARAMNTGELFF
TGCAGTGCTAGGGCCATGAACACCGGGGAGCTGTTTTTT
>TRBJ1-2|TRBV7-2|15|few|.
CASSSRDGTNYGYTF
TGTGCCAGCAGCTCCCGGGACGGTACTAACTATGGCTACACCTTC
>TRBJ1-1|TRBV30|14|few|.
CAWSVLQRGNEAFF
TGTGCCTGGAGTGTACTCCAAAGGGGAAATGAAGCTTTCTTT
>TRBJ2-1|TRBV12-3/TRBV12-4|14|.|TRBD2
CASTDSGRTPEQFF
TGTGCCAGCACCGATAGCGGGAGGACCCCTGAGCAGTTCTTC
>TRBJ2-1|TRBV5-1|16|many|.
CASSLVGGPNYNEQFF
TGCGCCAGCAGCTTGGTGGGGGGTCCCAATTACAATGAGCAGTTCTTC
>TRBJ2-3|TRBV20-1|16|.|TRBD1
CSARDGRQGASDTQYF
TGCAGTGCTAGAGATGGGCGGCAGGGGGCATCGGATACGCAGTATTTT
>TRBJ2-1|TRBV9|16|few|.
CASSVALGEIPNEQFF
TGTGCCAGCAGCGTAGCCCTGGGGGAGATTCCGAATGAGCAGTTCTTC
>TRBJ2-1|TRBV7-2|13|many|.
CASSLPGSHEQFF
TGTGCCAGCAGCTTACCAGGGTCCCATGAGCAGTTCTTC
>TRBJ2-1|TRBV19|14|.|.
CASSIEGSYNEQFF
TGTGCCAGTAGTATAGAAGGTAGCTACAATGAGCAGTTCTTC
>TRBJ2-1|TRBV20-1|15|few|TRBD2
CSARDPSGGNNEQFF
TGCAGTGCTAGAGATCCCAGCGGGGGCAACAATGAGCAGTTCTTC
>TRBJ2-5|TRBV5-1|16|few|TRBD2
CASTTSGGRSQETQYF
TGCGCCAGCACTACCTCCGGCGGGAGGTCACAAGAGACCCAGTACTTC
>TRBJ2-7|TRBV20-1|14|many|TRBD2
CSAPVQREKSEQYF
TGCAGTGCCCCAGTCCAGCGGGAGAAAAGCGAGCAGTACTTC
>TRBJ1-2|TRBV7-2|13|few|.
CASSLTGKNGYTF
TGTGCCAGCAGCTTAACAGGGAAAAATGGCTACACCTTC
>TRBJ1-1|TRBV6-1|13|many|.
CASSKGTNTEAFF
TGTGCCAGCAGTAAAGGGACGAACACTGAAGCTTTCTTT
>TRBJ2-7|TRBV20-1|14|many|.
CSARYRLIKYEQYF
TGCAGTGCTAGGTACCGACTGATCAAGTACGAGCAGTACTTC
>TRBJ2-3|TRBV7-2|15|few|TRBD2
CASSLTSGSADTQYF
TGTGCCAGCAGCTTAACTAGCGGGAGTGCAGATACGCAGTATTTT
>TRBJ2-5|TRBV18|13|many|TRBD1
CASSRGQQETQYF
TGTGCCAGCTCAAGGGGACAGCAAGAGACCCAGTACTTC
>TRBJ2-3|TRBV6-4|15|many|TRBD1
CASSDSGQNTDTQYF
TGTGCCAGCAGTGACTCGGGACAGAACACAGATACGCAGTATTTT
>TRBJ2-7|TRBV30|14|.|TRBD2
CAWSTLAGSYEQYF
TGTGCCTGGAGCACCCTAGCGGGATCCTACGAGCAGTACTTC
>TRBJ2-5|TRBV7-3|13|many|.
CASSLGAQETQYF
TGTGCCAGCAGCTTGGGAGCCCAAGAGACCCAGTACTTC
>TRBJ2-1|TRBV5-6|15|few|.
CASSLDWTSYNEQFF
TGTGCCAGCAGCTTGGACTGGACCTCCTACAATGAGCAGTTCTTC
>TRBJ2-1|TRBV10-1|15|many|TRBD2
CASSEGLAGANEQFF
TGCGCCAGCAGTGAAGGACTAGCGGGAGCAAATGAGCAGTTCTTC
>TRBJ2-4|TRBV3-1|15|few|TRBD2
CASSQVASGTNIQYF
TGTGCCAGCAGCCAAGTTGCTAGCGGGACAAACATTCAGTACTTC
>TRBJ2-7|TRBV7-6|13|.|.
CASSSSPFYEQYF
TGTGCCAGCAGCTCTAGCCCTTTCTACGAGCAGTACTTC
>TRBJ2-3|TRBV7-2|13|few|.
CASSLQNTDTQYF
TGTGCCAGCAGCCTTCAGAACACAGATACGCAGTATTTT
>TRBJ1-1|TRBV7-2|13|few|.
CASSFSPGTEAFF
TGTGCCAGCAGCTTCTCTCCGGGCACTGAAGCTTTCTTT
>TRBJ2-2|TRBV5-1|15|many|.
CASSPVKGDTGELFF
TGCGCCAGCAGCCCGGTGAAAGGGGACACCGGGGAGCTGTTTTTT
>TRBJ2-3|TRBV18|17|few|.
CASSPPRPAFATDTQYF
TGTGCCAGCTCACCGCCACGTCCGGCGTTTGCAACAGATACGCAGTATTTT
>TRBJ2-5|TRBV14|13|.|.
CASSQYQQETQYF
TGTGCCAGCAGCCAATACCAGCAAGAGACCCAGTACTTC
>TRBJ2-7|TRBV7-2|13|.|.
CASSLRTVYEQYF
TGTGCCAGCAGCTTAAGGACCGTCTACGAGCAGTACTTC
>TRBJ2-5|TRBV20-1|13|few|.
CSARALVRETQYF
TGCAGTGCTAGAGCTCTAGTACGAGAGACCCAGTACTTC
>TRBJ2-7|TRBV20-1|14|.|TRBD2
CSARGTSFPYEQYF
TGCAGTGCTAGGGGGACTAGCTTTCCCTACGAGCAGTACTTC
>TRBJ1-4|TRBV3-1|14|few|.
CASGNRDGGGKLFF
TGTGCCAGCGGCAACAGGGACGGTGGCGGAAAACTGTTTTTT
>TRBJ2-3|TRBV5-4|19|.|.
CASSLEGSGLYWGPDTQYF
TGTGCCAGCAGCTTGGAGGGTAGCGGCCTTTACTGGGGCCCAGATACGCAGTATTTT
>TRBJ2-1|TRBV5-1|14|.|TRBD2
CASEGGSSYNEQFF
TGCGCCAGCGAGGGAGGGAGCTCCTACAATGAGCAGTTCTTC
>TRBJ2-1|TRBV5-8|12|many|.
CASSLGWGEQFF
TGTGCCAGCAGCTTGGGTTGGGGTGAGCAGTTCTTC
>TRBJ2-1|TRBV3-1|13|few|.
CASSQYPAQEQFF
TGTGCCAGCAGCCAATACCCCGCGCAGGAGCAGTTCTTC
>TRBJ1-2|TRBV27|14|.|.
CASSSLTGPGGYTF
TGTGCCAGCAGTTCCCTGACAGGCCCCGGAGGCTACACCTTC
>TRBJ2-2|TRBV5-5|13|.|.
CASSIRPTGELFF
TGTGCCAGCAGCATCCGGCCAACCGGGGAGCTGTTTTTT
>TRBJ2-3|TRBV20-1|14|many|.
CSARDLTRTDTQYF
TGCAGTGCTAGAGATCTTACACGGACAGATACGCAGTATTTT
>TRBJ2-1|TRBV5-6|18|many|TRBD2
CASSPLAGGSTRYNEQFF
TGTGCCAGCAGCCCCCTAGCGGGAGGATCCACGCGGTACAATGAGCAGTTCTTC
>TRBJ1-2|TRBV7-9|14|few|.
CASSLARGIEGYTF
TGTGCCAGCAGCTTAGCGCGGGGGATTGAGGGCTACACCTTC
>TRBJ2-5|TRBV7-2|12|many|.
CASSSNGGTQYF
TGTGCCAGCAGCTCCAACGGGGGGACCCAGTACTTC
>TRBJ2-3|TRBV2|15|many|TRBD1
CASNRDRVGTDTQYF
TGTGCCAGCAATCGGGACAGGGTGGGCACAGATACGCAGTATTTT
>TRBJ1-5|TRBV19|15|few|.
CASSMVAQGRQPQHF
TGTGCCAGTAGTATGGTGGCTCAAGGTCGGCAGCCCCAGCATTTT